The rows below give T cell receptor beta chains drawn from one sample of a study of vaccination and CD4 T cells after COVID-19. These receptors have no known antigen. Via MiXCR, TCRdb re-called the PCR reads, giving one row per CDR3 protein. The sample contains about 24,000 distinct CDR3 sequences, roughly 40% of which appear only once. The material was CD4+ T cells from blood, cultured in vitro, obtained about 7 months after SARS-CoV-2 vaccination. The receptors here all came from a human donor who had recovered from COVID-19. Both conserved end residues are part of each CDR3. Each record gives: D gene, J gene, V gene, clone size, CDR3 length, CDR3 DNA, CDR3 protein. D genes are given only for firm matches. Clone size is stated in some rows and not others, as once, few, many or a class when expanded.

d_gene: .
j_gene: TRBJ2-1
v_gene: TRBV6-1
abundance: .
len: 12
CDR3nt: TGTGCCAGCAGTGTCACATACAATGAGCAGTTCTTC
CDR3aa: CASSVTYNEQFF

d_gene: TRBD2
j_gene: TRBJ2-5
v_gene: TRBV27
abundance: .
len: 15
CDR3nt: TGTGCCAGCAGTTTAGGGAGCGGGAGGGAAGAGACCCAGTACTTC
CDR3aa: CASSLGSGREETQYF

d_gene: .
j_gene: TRBJ2-3
v_gene: TRBV28
abundance: few
len: 15
CDR3nt: TGTGCCAGCAGCCTAGGAACAGGGTGGGGAGATACGCAGTATTTT
CDR3aa: CASSLGTGWGDTQYF

d_gene: .
j_gene: TRBJ2-5
v_gene: TRBV29-1
abundance: once
len: 12
CDR3nt: TGCAGCGTTGAGGAGTACCAAGAGACCCAGTACTTC
CDR3aa: CSVEEYQETQYF

d_gene: .
j_gene: TRBJ2-1
v_gene: TRBV2
abundance: .
len: 14
CDR3nt: TGTGCCAGCAGTGGGGGGTTTTCCTACAATGAGCAGTTCTTC
CDR3aa: CASSGGFSYNEQFF

d_gene: .
j_gene: TRBJ1-2
v_gene: TRBV5-1
abundance: .
len: 14
CDR3nt: TGCGCCAGCAGCTTGATCACAGGGAGCTATGGCTACACCTTC
CDR3aa: CASSLITGSYGYTF

d_gene: TRBD1
j_gene: TRBJ2-7
v_gene: TRBV7-8
abundance: .
len: 14
CDR3nt: TGTGCCAGCAGCTTCCCAGGGGGCTGGTACGAGCAGTACTTC
CDR3aa: CASSFPGGWYEQYF

d_gene: .
j_gene: TRBJ2-5
v_gene: TRBV7-3
abundance: .
len: 15
CDR3nt: TGTGCCAGCAGCTTATTTGGGACGATCCTAGAGACCCAGTACTTC
CDR3aa: CASSLFGTILETQYF

d_gene: TRBD1
j_gene: TRBJ1-2
v_gene: TRBV28
abundance: .
len: 14
CDR3nt: TGTGCCAGCAGACAGGGGGCAAATAACTATGGCTACACCTTC
CDR3aa: CASRQGANNYGYTF

d_gene: .
j_gene: TRBJ1-6
v_gene: TRBV20-1
abundance: .
len: 15
CDR3nt: TGCAGTGCTAGAGTGGGGCCAGTAGGGGGGTCACCCCTCCACTTT
CDR3aa: CSARVGPVGGSPLHF

d_gene: TRBD2
j_gene: TRBJ2-3
v_gene: TRBV6-1
abundance: .
len: 14
CDR3nt: TGTGCCAGCAGTGAACAACTAGCGGGAGATACGCAGTATTTT
CDR3aa: CASSEQLAGDTQYF

d_gene: .
j_gene: TRBJ2-5
v_gene: TRBV5-6
abundance: .
len: 14
CDR3nt: TGTGCCAGCAGCTTAAGGTTTATCCAAGAGACCCAGTACTTC
CDR3aa: CASSLRFIQETQYF

d_gene: .
j_gene: TRBJ2-5
v_gene: TRBV15
abundance: few
len: 16
CDR3nt: TGTGCCACCAGCAGAGGTTTTCTCGGGGACCAAGAGACCCAGTACTTC
CDR3aa: CATSRGFLGDQETQYF

d_gene: .
j_gene: TRBJ2-7
v_gene: TRBV10-3
abundance: few
len: 14
CDR3nt: TGTGCCATCAGTGTCTCCGGGACAAACTACGAGCAGTACTTC
CDR3aa: CAISVSGTNYEQYF

d_gene: .
j_gene: TRBJ1-1
v_gene: TRBV7-9
abundance: .
len: 15
CDR3nt: TGTGCCAGCAGCTTAGGGGGGGGCCCGAACACTGAAGCTTTCTTT
CDR3aa: CASSLGGGPNTEAFF

d_gene: TRBD2
j_gene: TRBJ2-1
v_gene: TRBV7-2
abundance: .
len: 15
CDR3nt: TGTGCCAGCAGCTCGGGACTAGCGGGGTACAATGAGCAGTTCTTC
CDR3aa: CASSSGLAGYNEQFF

d_gene: .
j_gene: TRBJ1-1
v_gene: TRBV20-1
abundance: .
len: 14
CDR3nt: TGCAGTGCTAGAGATATGGGGGGGAACACTGAAGCTTTCTTT
CDR3aa: CSARDMGGNTEAFF

d_gene: TRBD2
j_gene: TRBJ2-1
v_gene: TRBV6-1
abundance: .
len: 14
CDR3nt: TGTGCCAGCTTTTTTCGGGGGAGGGACGATGAGCAGTTCTTC
CDR3aa: CASFFRGRDDEQFF

d_gene: TRBD1
j_gene: TRBJ1-2
v_gene: TRBV15
abundance: .
len: 15
CDR3nt: TGTGCCACCAGCAGAGATCTCGGGACAGCGCGCGGCTACACCTTC
CDR3aa: CATSRDLGTARGYTF

d_gene: .
j_gene: TRBJ2-3
v_gene: TRBV20-1
abundance: few
len: 14
CDR3nt: TGCAGTGCAATCATACTAGACCGGCCAGATACGCAGTATTTT
CDR3aa: CSAIILDRPDTQYF

d_gene: .
j_gene: TRBJ2-1
v_gene: TRBV7-3
abundance: few
len: 11
CDR3nt: TGTGCCAGCAGTTACAGGGTAGAGCAGTTCTTC
CDR3aa: CASSYRVEQFF

d_gene: TRBD2
j_gene: TRBJ2-7
v_gene: TRBV6-1
abundance: .
len: 15
CDR3nt: TGTGCCAGCAGTGACGGGACTAGCGGGAGGTACGAGCAGTACTTC
CDR3aa: CASSDGTSGRYEQYF

d_gene: TRBD1
j_gene: TRBJ2-3
v_gene: TRBV20-1
abundance: few
len: 14
CDR3nt: TGCAGTGTCAGACAGGGGGCGCTCCCAGATACGCAGTATTTT
CDR3aa: CSVRQGALPDTQYF

d_gene: .
j_gene: TRBJ2-7
v_gene: TRBV20-1
abundance: few
len: 10
CDR3nt: TGCTCCGAGGGGGCCTACGAGCAGTACTTC
CDR3aa: CSEGAYEQYF

d_gene: .
j_gene: TRBJ1-5
v_gene: TRBV20-1
abundance: .
len: 14
CDR3nt: TGCAGTGCTAGAGACCTATCGAGGGATCAGCCCCAGCATTTT
CDR3aa: CSARDLSRDQPQHF

d_gene: .
j_gene: TRBJ1-1
v_gene: TRBV28
abundance: few
len: 11
CDR3nt: TGTGCCAGCAGTTTGAGGTCTGAAGCTTTCTTT
CDR3aa: CASSLRSEAFF

d_gene: TRBD2
j_gene: TRBJ2-3
v_gene: TRBV7-2
abundance: .
len: 16
CDR3nt: TGTGCCAGCAGCTCACTAGCGGGAGGGTTTGTAGATACGCAGTATTTT
CDR3aa: CASSSLAGGFVDTQYF

d_gene: .
j_gene: TRBJ2-3
v_gene: TRBV6-5
abundance: .
len: 14
CDR3nt: TGTGCCAGCAGTTCACTGGACTACCCGGATACGCAGTATTTT
CDR3aa: CASSSLDYPDTQYF

d_gene: TRBD2
j_gene: TRBJ2-1
v_gene: TRBV20-1
abundance: .
len: 16
CDR3nt: TGCAGTGCTAGCCCCCCGGGGCGGGAGTTTTACAATGAGCAGTTCTTC
CDR3aa: CSASPPGREFYNEQFF

d_gene: .
j_gene: TRBJ2-3
v_gene: TRBV20-1
abundance: .
len: 11
CDR3nt: TGCAGTGCTCCTGAAGTAGATACGCAGTATTTT
CDR3aa: CSAPEVDTQYF

d_gene: TRBD2
j_gene: TRBJ2-5
v_gene: TRBV5-8
abundance: .
len: 13
CDR3nt: TGTGCCAGCAGCAGGCGGGGGGCAGAGACCCAGTACTTC
CDR3aa: CASSRRGAETQYF

d_gene: .
j_gene: TRBJ2-3
v_gene: TRBV27
abundance: once
len: 15
CDR3nt: TGTGCCAGCAGTTTGCGCCGAGGGGTAGCCGATACGCAGTATTTT
CDR3aa: CASSLRRGVADTQYF

d_gene: .
j_gene: TRBJ1-6
v_gene: TRBV15
abundance: medium-sized
len: 16
CDR3nt: TGTGCCACCAGCAGAGTAGCAACAGGGCAGGGGTCACCCCTCCACTTT
CDR3aa: CATSRVATGQGSPLHF

d_gene: TRBD1
j_gene: TRBJ1-6
v_gene: TRBV6-1
abundance: .
len: 14
CDR3nt: TGTGCCAGCAGTAGGACAGGCTATAATTCACCCCTCCACTTT
CDR3aa: CASSRTGYNSPLHF

d_gene: .
j_gene: TRBJ1-2
v_gene: TRBV6-1
abundance: few
len: 14
CDR3nt: TGTGCCAGCAGTGAAGTCGGTGCATCCGTTGGCTACACCTTC
CDR3aa: CASSEVGASVGYTF

d_gene: .
j_gene: TRBJ2-5
v_gene: TRBV15
abundance: .
len: 15
CDR3nt: TGTGCCACCAGCAGAGATATCCGGAGGCAAGAGACCCAGTACTTC
CDR3aa: CATSRDIRRQETQYF

d_gene: .
j_gene: TRBJ1-1
v_gene: TRBV20-1
abundance: few
len: 15
CDR3nt: TGCAGTGCTAGATCCACTTTGAGGGCGAACACTGAAGCTTTCTTT
CDR3aa: CSARSTLRANTEAFF

d_gene: TRBD1
j_gene: TRBJ2-3
v_gene: TRBV28
abundance: .
len: 16
CDR3nt: TGTGCCAGCAGTTCCCAGACAGGGCTGGTGCGAGATACGCAGTATTTT
CDR3aa: CASSSQTGLVRDTQYF

d_gene: .
j_gene: TRBJ2-5
v_gene: TRBV14
abundance: .
len: 14
CDR3nt: TGTGCCAGCAGCCAAGCAACGTACCAAGAGACCCAGTACTTC
CDR3aa: CASSQATYQETQYF

d_gene: .
j_gene: TRBJ1-2
v_gene: TRBV20-1
abundance: .
len: 12
CDR3nt: TGCAGTGCTAGTCGCCGCCACTATGGCTACACCTTC
CDR3aa: CSASRRHYGYTF

d_gene: TRBD2
j_gene: TRBJ2-3
v_gene: TRBV4-1
abundance: .
len: 17
CDR3nt: TGCGCCAGCAGCTTCGAGACTAGCGGGAGGGCCCTGGATACGCAGTATTTT
CDR3aa: CASSFETSGRALDTQYF

d_gene: .
j_gene: TRBJ1-5
v_gene: TRBV19
abundance: .
len: 17
CDR3nt: TGTGCCAGTAGTATCCACAGGGCCCTGTATAGCAATCAGCCCCAGCATTTT
CDR3aa: CASSIHRALYSNQPQHF

d_gene: TRBD1
j_gene: TRBJ1-6
v_gene: TRBV6-1
abundance: .
len: 13
CDR3nt: TGTGCCAGCAGGCGGGACAGGGGCTCACCCCTCCACTTT
CDR3aa: CASRRDRGSPLHF

d_gene: .
j_gene: TRBJ1-6
v_gene: TRBV6-1
abundance: .
len: 15
CDR3nt: TGTGCCAGCAGCCAACAGGTCAGGGATAATTCACCCCTCCACTTT
CDR3aa: CASSQQVRDNSPLHF

d_gene: TRBD1
j_gene: TRBJ2-3
v_gene: TRBV10-3
abundance: .
len: 13
CDR3nt: TGTGCCATCGGGCAGGGGGCAAGAGATACGCAGTATTTT
CDR3aa: CAIGQGARDTQYF